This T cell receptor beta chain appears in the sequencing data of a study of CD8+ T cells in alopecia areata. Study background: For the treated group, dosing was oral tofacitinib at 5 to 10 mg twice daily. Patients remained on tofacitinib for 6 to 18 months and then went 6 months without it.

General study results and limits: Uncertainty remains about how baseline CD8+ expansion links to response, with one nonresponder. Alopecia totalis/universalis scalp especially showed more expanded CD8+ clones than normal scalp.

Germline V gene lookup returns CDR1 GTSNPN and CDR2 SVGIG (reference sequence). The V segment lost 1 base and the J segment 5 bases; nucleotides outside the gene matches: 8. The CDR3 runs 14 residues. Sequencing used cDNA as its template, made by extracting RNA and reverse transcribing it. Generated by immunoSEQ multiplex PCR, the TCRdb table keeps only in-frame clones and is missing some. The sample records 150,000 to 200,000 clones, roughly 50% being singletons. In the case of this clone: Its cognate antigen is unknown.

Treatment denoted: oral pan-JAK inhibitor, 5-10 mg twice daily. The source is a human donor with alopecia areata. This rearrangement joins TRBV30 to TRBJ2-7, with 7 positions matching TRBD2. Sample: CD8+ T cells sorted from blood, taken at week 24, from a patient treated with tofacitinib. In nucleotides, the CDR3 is TGTGCCTGGAGTGCCGGGACTAACGGCGACGAGCAGTACTTC. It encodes CAWSAGTNGDEQYF.